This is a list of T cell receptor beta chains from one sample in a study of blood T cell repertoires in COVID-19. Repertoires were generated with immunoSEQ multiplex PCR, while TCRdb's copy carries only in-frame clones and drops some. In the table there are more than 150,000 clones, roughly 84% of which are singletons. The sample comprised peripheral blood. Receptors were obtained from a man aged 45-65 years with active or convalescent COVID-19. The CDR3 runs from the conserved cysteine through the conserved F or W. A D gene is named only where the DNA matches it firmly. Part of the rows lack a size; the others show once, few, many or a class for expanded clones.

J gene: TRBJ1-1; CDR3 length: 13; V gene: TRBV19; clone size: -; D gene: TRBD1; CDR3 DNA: TGTGCCACCACGAAGAGCCCAGGGGGGGAAGCTTTCTTT; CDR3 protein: CATTKSPGGEAFF
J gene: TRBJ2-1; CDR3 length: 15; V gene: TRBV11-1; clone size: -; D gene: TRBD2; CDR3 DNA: TGTGCCAGCAGCGCCACCGGGGCTAGCGGGGGGTGGGAGTTCTTC; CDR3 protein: CASSATGASGGWEFF
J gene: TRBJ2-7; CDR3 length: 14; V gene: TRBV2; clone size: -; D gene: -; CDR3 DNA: TGTGCCAGCAGAGAACAGGGAAGCACCTACGAGCAGTACTTC; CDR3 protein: CASREQGSTYEQYF
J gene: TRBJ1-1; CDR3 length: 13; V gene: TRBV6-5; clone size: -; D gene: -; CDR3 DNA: TGTGCCACATGCCCGTGGGCGGGATTGGAAGCTTTCTTT; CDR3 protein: CATCPWAGLEAFF
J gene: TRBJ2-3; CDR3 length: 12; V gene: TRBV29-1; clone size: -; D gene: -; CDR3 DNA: TGCAGCGTTGGGGGGGGCACAGATACGCAGTATTTT; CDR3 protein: CSVGGGTDTQYF
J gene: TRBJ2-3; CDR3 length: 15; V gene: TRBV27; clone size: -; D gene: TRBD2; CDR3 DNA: TGTGCCAGCAAAATAGCGGGAGGGCCTGGGGATACGCAGTATTTT; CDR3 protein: CASKIAGGPGDTQYF
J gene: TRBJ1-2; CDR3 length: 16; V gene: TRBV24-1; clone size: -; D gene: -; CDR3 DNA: TGTGCCACCAGTGAGGCCCGGGGGGCGACTAGCTATGGCTACACCTTC; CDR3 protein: CATSEARGATSYGYTF
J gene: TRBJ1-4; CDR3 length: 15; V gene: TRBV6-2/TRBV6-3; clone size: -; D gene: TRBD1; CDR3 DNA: TGTGCCAGCAGCCTCACCGGACAGGGGTACGAAAAACTGTTTTTT; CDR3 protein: CASSLTGQGYEKLFF
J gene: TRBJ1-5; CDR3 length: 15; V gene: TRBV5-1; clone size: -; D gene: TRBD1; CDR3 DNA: TGCGCCAGCAGCCAAACAGGGGGCGCGGGACAGCCCCAGCATTTT; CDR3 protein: CASSQTGGAGQPQHF
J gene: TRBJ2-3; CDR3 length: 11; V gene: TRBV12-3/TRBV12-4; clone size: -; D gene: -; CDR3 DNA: TGTGCCAGCAGTCTCGGAGATACGCAGTATTTT; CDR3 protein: CASSLGDTQYF
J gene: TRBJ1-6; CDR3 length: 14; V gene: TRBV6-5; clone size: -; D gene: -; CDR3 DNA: TGTGCCAGCAGTTATCTCGGGGGGAATTCACCCCTCCACTTT; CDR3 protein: CASSYLGGNSPLHF
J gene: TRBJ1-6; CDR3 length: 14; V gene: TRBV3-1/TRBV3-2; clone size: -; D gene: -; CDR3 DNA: TGTGCCAGCAGCCAAACAGGAAGGGATTCACCCCTCCACTTT; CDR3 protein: CASSQTGRDSPLHF
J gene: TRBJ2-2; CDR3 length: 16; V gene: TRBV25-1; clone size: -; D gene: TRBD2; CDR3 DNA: TGTGCCAGCAGTGATCCGAGCGGGGGAAACACCGGGGAGCTGTTTTTT; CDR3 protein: CASSDPSGGNTGELFF
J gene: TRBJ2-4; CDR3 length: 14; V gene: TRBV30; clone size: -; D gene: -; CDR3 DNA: TGTGCCTGGAGGGAGAGCGGCCCAGCGAACATTCAGTACTTC; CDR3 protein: CAWRESGPANIQYF
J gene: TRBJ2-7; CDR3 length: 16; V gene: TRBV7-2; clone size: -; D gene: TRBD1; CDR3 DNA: TGTGCCAGCAGCCCCGCTTCGACAGGGGGTTCGTACGAGCAGTACTTC; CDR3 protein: CASSPASTGGSYEQYF
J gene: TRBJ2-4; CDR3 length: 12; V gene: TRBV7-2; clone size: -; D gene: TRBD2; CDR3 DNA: TGTGCCAGCAGCCCACAAAGGACTAGATTCTACTTC; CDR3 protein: CASSPQRTRFYF
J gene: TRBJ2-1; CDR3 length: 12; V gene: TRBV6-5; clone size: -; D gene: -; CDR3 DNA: TGTGCCACACAGGGTTCCTACAATGAGCAGTTCTTC; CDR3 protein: CATQGSYNEQFF
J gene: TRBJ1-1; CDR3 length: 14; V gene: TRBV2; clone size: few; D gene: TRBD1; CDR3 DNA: TGTGCCAGCAGCCGGACAGGGCTGAACACTGAAGCTTTCTTT; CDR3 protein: CASSRTGLNTEAFF
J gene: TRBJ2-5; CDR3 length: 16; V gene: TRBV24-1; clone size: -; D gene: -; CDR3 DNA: TGTGCCACCAGTGATGGGGGTCGGGGGTATGGAGAGACCCAGTACTTC; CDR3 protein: CATSDGGRGYGETQYF
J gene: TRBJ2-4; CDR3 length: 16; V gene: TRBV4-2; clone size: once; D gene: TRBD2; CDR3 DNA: TGTGCCAGCAGCCAAGGACCGGGAGGGCTTCAAAACATTCAGTACTTC; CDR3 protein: CASSQGPGGLQNIQYF
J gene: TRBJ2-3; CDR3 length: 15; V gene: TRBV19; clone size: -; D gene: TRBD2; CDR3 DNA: TGTGCCAGTAGCCCTAGCGGGTCCTCGACAGATACGCAGTATTTT; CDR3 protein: CASSPSGSSTDTQYF
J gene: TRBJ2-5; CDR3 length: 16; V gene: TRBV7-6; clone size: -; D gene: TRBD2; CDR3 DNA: TGTGCCAGCAGCCTAACGACTAGCGGGGGGCAAGAGACCCAGTACTTC; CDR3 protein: CASSLTTSGGQETQYF
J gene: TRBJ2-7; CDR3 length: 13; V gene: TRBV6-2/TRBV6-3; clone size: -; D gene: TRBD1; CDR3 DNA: TGTGCCAGCAGTTACGGGGACAGTCTCGAGCAGTACTTC; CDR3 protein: CASSYGDSLEQYF
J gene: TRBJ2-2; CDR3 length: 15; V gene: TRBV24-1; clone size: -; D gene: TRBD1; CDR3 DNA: TGTGCCACCAGTGATCGGGACAGGGGCACCGGGGAGCTGTTTTTT; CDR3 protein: CATSDRDRGTGELFF
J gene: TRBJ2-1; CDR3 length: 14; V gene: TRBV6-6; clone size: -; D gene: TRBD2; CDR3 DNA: TGTGCCAGCACTCCTAGCGGGAAGGACAATGAGCAGTTCTTC; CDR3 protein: CASTPSGKDNEQFF
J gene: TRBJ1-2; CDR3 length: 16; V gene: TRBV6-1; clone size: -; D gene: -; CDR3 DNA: TGTGCCAGCAGTGAAGATTTAACAGGGTTGGGCTATGGCTACACCTTC; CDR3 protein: CASSEDLTGLGYGYTF
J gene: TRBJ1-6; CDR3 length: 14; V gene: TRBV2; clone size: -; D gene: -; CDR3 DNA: TGTGCCAGCAGTGAGTGGGGGGTCAATTCACCCCTCCACTTT; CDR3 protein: CASSEWGVNSPLHF
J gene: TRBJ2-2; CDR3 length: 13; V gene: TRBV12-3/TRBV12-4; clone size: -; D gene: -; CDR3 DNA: TGTGCCAGCAGCGGTGGACTGTTCGGGGAGCTGTTTTTT; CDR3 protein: CASSGGLFGELFF
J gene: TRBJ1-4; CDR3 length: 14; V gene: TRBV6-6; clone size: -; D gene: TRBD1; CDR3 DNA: TGTGCCAGCAGCACAGGGGGAACTAATGAAAAACTGTTTTTT; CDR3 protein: CASSTGGTNEKLFF
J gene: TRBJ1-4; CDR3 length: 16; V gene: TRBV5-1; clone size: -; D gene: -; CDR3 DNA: TGCGCCAGCAGCTCCGGGGAATTGGGGACTAATGAAAAACTGTTTTTT; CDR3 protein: CASSSGELGTNEKLFF
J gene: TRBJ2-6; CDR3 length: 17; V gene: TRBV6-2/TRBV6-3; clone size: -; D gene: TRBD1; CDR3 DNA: TGTGCCAGCAGTCCCCGACAGGGGGACTCTGGGGCCAACGTCCTGACTTTC; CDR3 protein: CASSPRQGDSGANVLTF
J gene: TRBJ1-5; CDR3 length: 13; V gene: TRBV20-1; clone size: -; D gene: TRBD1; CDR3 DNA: TGCAGTGCTAGTCTACAGGGGGTTCAGCCCCAGCATTTT; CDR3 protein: CSASLQGVQPQHF
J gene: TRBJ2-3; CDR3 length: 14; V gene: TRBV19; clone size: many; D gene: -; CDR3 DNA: TGTGCCAGTTCGACCGGGAGAGGGGCAGATACGCAGTATTTT; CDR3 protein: CASSTGRGADTQYF
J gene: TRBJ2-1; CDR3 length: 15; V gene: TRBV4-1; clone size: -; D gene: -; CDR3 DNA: TGCGCCAGCAGCCAGGGTCAACAGGGTTACAATGAGCAGTTCTTC; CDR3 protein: CASSQGQQGYNEQFF
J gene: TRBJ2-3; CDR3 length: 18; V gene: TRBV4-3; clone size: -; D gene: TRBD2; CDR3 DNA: TGCGCCAGCAGCCAAGGATCTTCTGCGGGGGGCCTCACAGATACGCAGTATTTT; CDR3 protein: CASSQGSSAGGLTDTQYF
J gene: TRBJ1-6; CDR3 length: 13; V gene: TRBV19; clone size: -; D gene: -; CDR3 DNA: TGTGCCAGTAGTATCCAGGGCCATTCACCCCTCCACTTT; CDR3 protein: CASSIQGHSPLHF
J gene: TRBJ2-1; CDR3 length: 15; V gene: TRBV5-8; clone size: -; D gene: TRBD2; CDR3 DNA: TGTGCCAGCAGCCTCTACCCCGGGACTAACAATGAGCAGTTCTTC; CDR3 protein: CASSLYPGTNNEQFF
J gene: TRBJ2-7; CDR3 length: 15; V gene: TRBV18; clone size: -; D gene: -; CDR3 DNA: TGTGCCAGCTCACCACCAGGAACAGGGAACGGCGAGCAGTACTTC; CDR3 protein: CASSPPGTGNGEQYF
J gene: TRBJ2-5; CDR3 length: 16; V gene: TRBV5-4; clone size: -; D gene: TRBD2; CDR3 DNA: TGTGCCAGCAGCAGGAGACTAGCGGGAGGCCCCGAGACCCAGTACTTC; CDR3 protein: CASSRRLAGGPETQYF
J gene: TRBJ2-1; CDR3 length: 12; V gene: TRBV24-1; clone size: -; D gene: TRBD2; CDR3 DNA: TGTGCCACTAGCGGGAGTAGTAATGAGCAGTTCTTC; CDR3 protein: CATSGSSNEQFF
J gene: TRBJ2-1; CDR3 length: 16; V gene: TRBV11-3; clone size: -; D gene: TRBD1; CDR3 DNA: TGTGCCAGCAGCTTAGATATGCGACAGGGATACAATGAGCAGTTCTTC; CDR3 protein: CASSLDMRQGYNEQFF
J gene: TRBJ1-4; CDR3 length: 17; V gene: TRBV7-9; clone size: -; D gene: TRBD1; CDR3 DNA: TGTGCCAGCAGCTCCCGCCACGGGGGACAGGAGGAAGAAAAACTGTTTTTT; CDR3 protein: CASSSRHGGQEEEKLFF
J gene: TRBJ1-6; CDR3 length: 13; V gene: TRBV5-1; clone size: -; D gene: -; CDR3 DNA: TGCGCCAGTAGTACAGGGAACTATTCACCCCTCCACTTT; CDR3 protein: CASSTGNYSPLHF
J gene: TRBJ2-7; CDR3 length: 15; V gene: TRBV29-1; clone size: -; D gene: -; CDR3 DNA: TGCAGCGTTGAAGATCGGACTACCTACTCCTACGAGCAGTACTTC; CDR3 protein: CSVEDRTTYSYEQYF
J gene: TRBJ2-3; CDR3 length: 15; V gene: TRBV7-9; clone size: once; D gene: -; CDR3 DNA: TGTGCCAGCAGTAAGGACGCGGGCAGCACAGATACGCAGTATTTT; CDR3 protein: CASSKDAGSTDTQYF
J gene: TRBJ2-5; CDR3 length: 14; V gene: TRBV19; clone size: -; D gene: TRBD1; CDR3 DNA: TGTGCCAGTAGTAGGGGGACAGGGATCGAGACCCAGTACTTC; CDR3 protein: CASSRGTGIETQYF
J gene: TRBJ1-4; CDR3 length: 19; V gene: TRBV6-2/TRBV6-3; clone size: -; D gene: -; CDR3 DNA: TGTGCCAGCAGTTACTCGAAGCAAGTCGGTTACAGCTCTAATGAAAAACTGTTTTTT; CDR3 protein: CASSYSKQVGYSSNEKLFF
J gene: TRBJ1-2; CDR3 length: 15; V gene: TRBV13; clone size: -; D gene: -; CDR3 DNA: TGTGCCAGCTTCCGGGGGAGGATGGGAAGCTATGGCTACACCTTC; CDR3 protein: CASFRGRMGSYGYTF
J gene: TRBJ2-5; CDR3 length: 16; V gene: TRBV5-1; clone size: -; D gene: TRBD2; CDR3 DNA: TGCGCCAGCAGCCCCGGGGGGCTAGCGGGAGGTGAGACCCAGTACTTC; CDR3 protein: CASSPGGLAGGETQYF
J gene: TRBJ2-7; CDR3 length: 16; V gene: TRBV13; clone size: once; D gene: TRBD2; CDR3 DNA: TGTGCCAGCAGCCTCCCCGGACTAGCGGGAGCACCCGAGCAGTACTTC; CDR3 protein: CASSLPGLAGAPEQYF
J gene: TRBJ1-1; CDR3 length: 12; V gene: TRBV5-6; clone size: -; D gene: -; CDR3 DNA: TGTGCCAGCAGCTTCAACAGGTATGAAGCTTTCTTT; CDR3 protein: CASSFNRYEAFF
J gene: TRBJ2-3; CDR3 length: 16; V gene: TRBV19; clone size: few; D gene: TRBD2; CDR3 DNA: TGTGCCAGTAGTATGTCAAGCGGGGCAGCCACAGATACGCAGTATTTT; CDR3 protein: CASSMSSGAATDTQYF
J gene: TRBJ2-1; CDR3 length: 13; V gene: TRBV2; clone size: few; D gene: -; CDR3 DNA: TGTGCCAGCAGAGACGGACTATACAATGAGCAGTTCTTC; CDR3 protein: CASRDGLYNEQFF